This T cell receptor beta chain was found in a study of shared clonotypes between healthy human individuals. Broader study findings: There were few donors, and this limited the genetic and exposure-history diversity represented.

Worth noting for this clone: The antigen remains unidentified.

Terminally differentiated effector memory CD45RA+ cells were excluded by CCR7 positive selection of CD45RO-negative cells. The assay was immunoSEQ multiplex PCR, and TCRdb's table has in-frame clones only and misses some. This table holds millions of clones, less than 95% found once. This CDR3 contains 15 residues. The trim removed 5 bases at V and 6 bases at J, leaving 11 bases unmatched. CDR1 and CDR2 from the germline V gene are MDHEN and SYDVKM. The V gene is TRBV28, the J gene TRBJ2-3; 7 bases map to TRBD1. Sequencing input: naive CD8+ T cells sorted from blood. This clonotype originated in a man younger than 35 in good health. This CDR3 reads CASSQGVAGTDTQYF. CDR3 bases: TGTGCCAGCAGTCAGGGGGTGGCAGGGACGGATACGCAGTATTTT.